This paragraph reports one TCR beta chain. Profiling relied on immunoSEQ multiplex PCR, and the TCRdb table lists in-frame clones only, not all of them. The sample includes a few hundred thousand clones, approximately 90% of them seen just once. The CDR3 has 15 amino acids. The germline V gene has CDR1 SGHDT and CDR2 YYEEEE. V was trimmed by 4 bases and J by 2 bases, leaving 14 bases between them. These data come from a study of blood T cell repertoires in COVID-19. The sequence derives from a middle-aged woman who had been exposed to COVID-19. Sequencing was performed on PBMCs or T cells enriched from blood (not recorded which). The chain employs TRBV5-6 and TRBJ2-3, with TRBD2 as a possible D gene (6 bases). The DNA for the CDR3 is TGTGCCAGCAGCGACCGGGACTCACTCACAGATACGCAGTATTTT. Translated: CASSDRDSLTDTQYF.